Presented here are 9 T cell receptor beta chains from one specimen sequenced in a study of cytomegalovirus exposure and HLA in healthy donors. PCR involved 60 Vbeta and 13 Jbeta primers. The data were produced by immunoSEQ multiplex PCR, yet TCRdb's version contains in-frame clones alone and is incomplete. The profile shows 100,000 to 150,000 clones, 15% to 20% of them singletons. Material: PBMCs. The receptors stem from a female donor in good health and CMV-seropositive.

A few counts support this clone. CDR3 nucleotide sequence: TGCGCCGGGGGCCGGGGACCGGGGAATGAGCAGTTCTTC. This sequence encodes CAGGRGPGNEQFF. The chain couples TRBV4-1 to TRBJ2-1; a weak D match, TRBD1 (6 bases). The V end lost 11 bases, the J end lost 7 bases, and 18 bases lay between the germline ends. Per germline, CDR1 MGHRA and CDR2 YSYEKL. The CDR3 runs 13 residues.

This clone has just a few counts. This rearrangement joins TRBV30 to TRBJ1-2; D gene unclear. The V end lost 2 bases, the J end lost 4 bases, and 14 bases lay between the germline ends. The CDR3 is 14 residues long. Germline V gene sequence: CDR1 GTSNPN, CDR2 SVGIG (reference sequence). In DNA, the CDR3 is TGTGCCTGGAGTCCCCCAGGTGGGAGCTATGGCTACACCTTC. Its translation is CAWSPPGGSYGYTF.

This clone was seen more than once but under ten times. This rearrangement joins TRBV5-1 to TRBJ2-7; 8 bases agree with TRBD2. Germline V lookup: CDR1 SGHRS, CDR2 YFSETQ. This CDR3 is 15 amino acids long. Trimming removed 4 bases from V and 0 bases from J; junction bases left unmatched: 6. The CDR3 is CASSASGLRSYEQYF. Written as DNA, the CDR3 is TGCGCCAGCAGCGCTAGCGGGCTTCGCTCCTACGAGCAGTACTTC.

This chain connects TRBV20-1 to TRBJ1-2, with D unclear. With 1 base removed from V and 7 bases from J, the gap between germline ends came to 7 bases. There are 11 residues in the CDR3. Germline CDR1 and CDR2: DFQATT and SNEGSKA (reference sequence). The CDR3 sequence is CSARGFGGYTF. For the CDR3, the DNA is TGCAGTGCTAGAGGGTTCGGTGGCTACACCTTC.

This clone was observed a few times. The rearrangement links TRBV4-2 to TRBJ1-2, with D perhaps TRBD1 (6 bases). In germline, CDR1 is LGHNA, CDR2 YNFKEQ. CDR3 size: 16 residues. V was pared by 0 bases and J by 6 bases, with 17 bases between. In nucleotides, the CDR3 is TGTGCCAGCAGCCAAGAAAGAGGGGGAGGGGGGGATGGCTACACCTTC. Translated: CASSQERGGGGDGYTF.

The chain combines TRBV15 with TRBJ2-2, with a tentative D call TRBD2 (7 bases). Germline V lookup: CDR1 LNHNV, CDR2 YYDKDF (reference sequence). V was cut by 11 bases and J by 1 base, with 20 bases left in between. The CDR3 runs 16 residues. The CDR3 region has the DNA TGTGCCGCAGGGGCTAGCGGAGCCCGGAACACCGGGGAGCTGTTTTTT. The encoded protein is CAAGASGARNTGELFF.

The V call is TRBV19, the J call TRBJ1-5, with 10 bases aligning to TRBD1. The length of the CDR3 is 18 residues. Trimming removed 4 bases from V and 0 bases from J; junction bases left unmatched: 9. CDR1 and CDR2 (germline): LNHDA, SQIVND (reference sequence). DNA of the CDR3: TGTGCCAGTAGTACGAACGGACAGGGGGGTTATAGCAATCAGCCCCAGCATTTT. Protein product: CASSTNGQGGYSNQPQHF.

This sequence joins TRBV29-1 and TRBJ1-1, with a possible D match to TRBD1 (5 bases). CDR1 is SQVTM and CDR2 is ANQGSEA in the germline V gene. The length of the CDR3 is 17 residues. Trimming took off 1 base at V and 1 base at J, with 19 bases between the two ends. The CDR3 DNA reads as TGCAGCGTTGAAGTTTGGGGCGGGAGGGAAGGGAACACTGAAGCTTTCTTT. Amino acid sequence: CSVEVWGGREGNTEAFF. The full variable domain, in which reference TRBV29-1 and TRBJ1-1 provide the parts outside the CDR3, is SAVISQKPSRDICQRGTSLTIQCQVDSQVTMMFWYRQQPGQSLTLIATANQGSEATYESGFVIDKFPISRPNLTFSTLTVSNMSPEDSSIYLCSVEVWGGREGNTEAFFGQGTRLTVV.

This clone was seen a few times. This chain links TRBV5-1 with TRBJ1-1; 11 positions match TRBD1. The CDR3 has 16 residues. Germline V gene sequence: CDR1 SGHRS, CDR2 YFSETQ. With 4 bases clipped from V and 4 bases from J, the junction kept 9 bases outside the gene matches. The CDR3 reads CASSLGQGAIFTEAFF. CDR3 coding DNA: TGCGCCAGCAGCCTAGGACAGGGGGCTATCTTCACTGAAGCTTTCTTT.